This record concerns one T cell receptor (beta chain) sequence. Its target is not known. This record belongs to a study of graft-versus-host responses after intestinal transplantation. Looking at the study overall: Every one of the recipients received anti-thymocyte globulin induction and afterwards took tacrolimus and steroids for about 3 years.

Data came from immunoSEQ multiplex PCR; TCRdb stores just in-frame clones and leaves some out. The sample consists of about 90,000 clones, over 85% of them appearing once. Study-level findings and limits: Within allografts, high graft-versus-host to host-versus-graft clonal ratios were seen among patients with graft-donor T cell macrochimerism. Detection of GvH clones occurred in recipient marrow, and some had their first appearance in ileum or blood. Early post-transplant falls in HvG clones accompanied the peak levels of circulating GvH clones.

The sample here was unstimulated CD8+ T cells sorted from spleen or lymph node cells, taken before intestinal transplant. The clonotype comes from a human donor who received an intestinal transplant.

CDR3 region: CASSTFNRGDGYTF. The CDR3 nucleotides are TGTGCCAGCAGCACCTTTAACAGGGGGGATGGCTACACCTTC. V is TRBV5-8 and J is TRBJ1-2; 8 bases map to TRBD1. CDR3 length: 14 amino acids. Germline V gene lookup returns CDR1 SGHTS and CDR2 YDEGEE. The J segment lost 6 bases and the V segment lost 4 bases, leaving 8 bases of the junction unmatched.